This TCR beta chain appears in the sequencing data of a study of blood T cell repertoires in COVID-19. Clones were read by immunoSEQ multiplex PCR, and TCRdb kept only the in-frame ones, dropping some. The sample lists about 240,000 clones, roughly nine tenths occurring once. This clonotype was sampled from a man in his 60s with acute or convalescent COVID-19. Sequencing input: peripheral blood.

CDR3 DNA sequence: TGTGCCAGCAGCCCCAGGGGTAAGGACTATGGCTACACCTTC. It codes for CASSPRGKDYGYTF. This rearrangement joins TRBV3-1 (or the pseudogene TRBV3-2) to TRBJ1-2, with D possibly being TRBD1 (6 bases). Trimming cost V 4 bases and J 3 bases, with 12 bases left between them. The germline CDR1 and CDR2 sequences are LGHDT and YNNKEL (reference sequence). This CDR3 contains 14 residues.